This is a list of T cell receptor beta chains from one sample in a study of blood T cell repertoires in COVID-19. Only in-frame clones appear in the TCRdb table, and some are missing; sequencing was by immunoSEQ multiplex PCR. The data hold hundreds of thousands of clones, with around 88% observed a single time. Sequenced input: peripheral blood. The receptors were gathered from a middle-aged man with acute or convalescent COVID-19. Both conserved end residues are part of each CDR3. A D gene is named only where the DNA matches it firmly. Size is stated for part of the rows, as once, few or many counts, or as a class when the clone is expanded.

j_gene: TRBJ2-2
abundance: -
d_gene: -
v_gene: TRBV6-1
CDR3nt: TGTGCCAGCAGTGAAACTGGGTACGGGGGCACCGGGGAGCTGTTTTTT
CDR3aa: CASSETGYGGTGELFF

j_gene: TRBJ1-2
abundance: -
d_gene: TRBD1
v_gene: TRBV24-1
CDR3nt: TGTGCCACCAGTGATTTTACAGGGGGTTATGGCTACACCTTC
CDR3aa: CATSDFTGGYGYTF

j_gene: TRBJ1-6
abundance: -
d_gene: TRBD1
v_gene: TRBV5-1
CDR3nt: TGCGCCAGCAGCCTCACCCGACAGGGTGTCGATTCACCCCTCCACTTT
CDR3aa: CASSLTRQGVDSPLHF

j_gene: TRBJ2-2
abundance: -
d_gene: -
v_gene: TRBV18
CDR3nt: TGTGCCAGCTCACCGCAGGGGCACACCGGGGAGCTGTTTTTT
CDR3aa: CASSPQGHTGELFF

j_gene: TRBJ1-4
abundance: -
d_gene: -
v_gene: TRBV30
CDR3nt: TGTGCCATGGATAGGGGGAACTATGAAAAACTGTTTTTT
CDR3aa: CAMDRGNYEKLFF

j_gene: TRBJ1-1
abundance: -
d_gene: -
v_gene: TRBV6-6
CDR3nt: TGTGCCAGCAGTTACGGCGGAAGCAAAGCTTTCTTT
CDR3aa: CASSYGGSKAFF

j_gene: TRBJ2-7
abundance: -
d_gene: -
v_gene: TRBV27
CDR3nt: TGTGCCAGCAGTTTTATGGGGGGCTACGAGCAGTACTTC
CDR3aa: CASSFMGGYEQYF

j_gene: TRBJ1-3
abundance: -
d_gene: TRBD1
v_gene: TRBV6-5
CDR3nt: TGTGCCAGCAGTTCCGCGACAGGGTATGGAAACACCATATATTTT
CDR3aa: CASSSATGYGNTIYF

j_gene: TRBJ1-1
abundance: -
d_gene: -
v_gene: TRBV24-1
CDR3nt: TGTGCCACCAGCCATTCCGGGACACTTAACACTGAAGCTTTCTTT
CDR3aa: CATSHSGTLNTEAFF

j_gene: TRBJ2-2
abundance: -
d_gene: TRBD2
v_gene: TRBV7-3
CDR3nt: TGTGCCAGCAGCACCGCAGGACTAGCGGGGGGGCTGGATGGTACCGGGGAGCTGTTTTTT
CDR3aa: CASSTAGLAGGLDGTGELFF

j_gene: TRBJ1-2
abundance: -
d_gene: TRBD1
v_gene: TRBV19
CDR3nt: TGTGCCAGTAGTGATGGCGACAGGGGCCTCCACTTAGATGGCTACACCTTC
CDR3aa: CASSDGDRGLHLDGYTF

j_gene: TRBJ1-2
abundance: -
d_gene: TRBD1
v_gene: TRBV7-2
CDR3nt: TGTGCCAGCAGCTTATCGACAGGGTTCTCTAACTATGGCTACACCTTC
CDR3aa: CASSLSTGFSNYGYTF

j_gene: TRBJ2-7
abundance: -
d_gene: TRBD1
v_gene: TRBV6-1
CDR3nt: TGTGCCAGCAGTGAAGGCCCGGGACAGGCCTACGAGCAGTACTTC
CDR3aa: CASSEGPGQAYEQYF

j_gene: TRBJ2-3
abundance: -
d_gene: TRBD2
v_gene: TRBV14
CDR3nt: TGTGCCAGCAGGCCTACTAGCGGCACAGATACGCAGTATTTT
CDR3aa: CASRPTSGTDTQYF

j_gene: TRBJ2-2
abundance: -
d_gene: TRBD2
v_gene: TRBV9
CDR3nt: TGTGCCAGCAGCCCCGGACTAGCGGGGGCCGTGAACACCGGGGAGCTGTTTTTT
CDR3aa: CASSPGLAGAVNTGELFF

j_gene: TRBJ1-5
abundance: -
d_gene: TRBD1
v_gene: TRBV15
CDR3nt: TGTGCCACCGGAAATTGGACAGGGGCCTACAATCAGCCCCAGCATTTT
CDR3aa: CATGNWTGAYNQPQHF

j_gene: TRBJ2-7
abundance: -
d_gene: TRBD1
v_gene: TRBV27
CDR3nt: TGTGCCAGCAGTTCCCATTCCGGGACAGCTAGGAATCGCTACGAGCAGTACTTC
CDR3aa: CASSSHSGTARNRYEQYF

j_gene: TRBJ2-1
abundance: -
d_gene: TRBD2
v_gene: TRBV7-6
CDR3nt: TGTGCCAGCAGCCGATGGATTAGCGGGGGACTATCCTACAATGAGCAGTTCTTC
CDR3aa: CASSRWISGGLSYNEQFF

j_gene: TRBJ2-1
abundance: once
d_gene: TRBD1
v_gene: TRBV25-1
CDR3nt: TGTGCCAGCAGTGAACAAGGGGGCCCCTACAATGAGCAGTTCTTC
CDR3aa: CASSEQGGPYNEQFF

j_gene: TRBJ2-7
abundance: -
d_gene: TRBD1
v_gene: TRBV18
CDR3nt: TGTGCCAGCTCTTCTGGACAGGCCAACGAGCAGTACTTC
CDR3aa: CASSSGQANEQYF

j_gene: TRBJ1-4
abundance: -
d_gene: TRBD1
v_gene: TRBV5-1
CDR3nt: TGCGCCAGCAGCTCACAGGGGGGGACTAATGAAAAACTGTTTTTT
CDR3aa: CASSSQGGTNEKLFF

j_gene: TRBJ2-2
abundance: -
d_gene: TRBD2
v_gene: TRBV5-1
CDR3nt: TGCGCCAGCAGCTTGAGGGAGGGATCCACCGGGGAGCTGTTTTTT
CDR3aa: CASSLREGSTGELFF

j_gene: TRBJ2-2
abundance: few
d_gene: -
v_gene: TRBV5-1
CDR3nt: TGCGCCAGCAGCGACACTAGCCTCTTCACCGGGGAGCTGTTTTTT
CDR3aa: CASSDTSLFTGELFF

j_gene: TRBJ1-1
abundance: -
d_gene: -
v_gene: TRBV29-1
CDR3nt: TGCAGCGGTCGTAGGGGGGGCGGGGGCACTGAAGCTTTCTTT
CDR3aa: CSGRRGGGGTEAFF

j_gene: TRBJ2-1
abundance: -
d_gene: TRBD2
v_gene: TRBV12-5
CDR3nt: TGTGCTAGTGGTCCCCCTCCGGGGGGGCCCTACAAGTTCTTC
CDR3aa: CASGPPPGGPYKFF

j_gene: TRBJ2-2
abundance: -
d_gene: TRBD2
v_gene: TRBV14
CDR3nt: TGTGCCAGCAGCCTACTACACGGGGAGGGTATTACCGGGGAGCTGTTTTTT
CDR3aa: CASSLLHGEGITGELFF

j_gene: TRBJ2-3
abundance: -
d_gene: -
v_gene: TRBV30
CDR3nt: TGTGCCTGGAGGGGCCCTAGCACAGATACGCAGTATTTT
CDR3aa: CAWRGPSTDTQYF

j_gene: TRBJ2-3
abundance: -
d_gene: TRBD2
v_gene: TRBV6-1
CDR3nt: TGTGCCAGCAGTGATCTTGCGGGGGGGAGCACAGATACGCAGTATTTT
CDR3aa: CASSDLAGGSTDTQYF

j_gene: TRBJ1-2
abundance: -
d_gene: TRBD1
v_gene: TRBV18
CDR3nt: TGTGCCAGCTCACCAACGGGACAGGGAGAAGGCTACACCTTC
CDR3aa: CASSPTGQGEGYTF

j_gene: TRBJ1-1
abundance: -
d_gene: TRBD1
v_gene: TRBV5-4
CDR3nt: TGTGCCAGCAGCTTGGCCGGACAGGGAAGAGCTTTCTTT
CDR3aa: CASSLAGQGRAFF

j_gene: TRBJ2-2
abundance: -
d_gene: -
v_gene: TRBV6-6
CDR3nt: TGTGCCAGCAGTCCCGCGGGGTCATGGAACACCGGGGAGCTGTTTTTT
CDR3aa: CASSPAGSWNTGELFF

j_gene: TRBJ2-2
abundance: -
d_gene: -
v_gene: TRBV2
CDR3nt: TGTGCCAGCACGGGGAGAGGGCCGTACACCGGGGAGCTGTTTTTT
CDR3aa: CASTGRGPYTGELFF

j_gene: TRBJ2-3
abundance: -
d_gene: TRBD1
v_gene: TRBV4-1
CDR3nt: TGCGCCAGCAGCCCATACAGGGGGAGCACAGATACGCAGTATTTT
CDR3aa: CASSPYRGSTDTQYF

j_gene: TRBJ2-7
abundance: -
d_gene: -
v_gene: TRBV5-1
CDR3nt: TGCGCCAGCAGCTTGGTTGGACAGCTAGTGGGGGAGCAGTACTTC
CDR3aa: CASSLVGQLVGEQYF

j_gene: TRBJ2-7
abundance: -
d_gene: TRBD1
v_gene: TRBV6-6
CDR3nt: TGTGCCAGCAGTCCCTTGGGACAGGGGGCGTACGAGCAGTACTTC
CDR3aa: CASSPLGQGAYEQYF

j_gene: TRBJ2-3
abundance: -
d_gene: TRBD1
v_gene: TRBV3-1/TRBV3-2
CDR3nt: TGTGCCAGCAGCAAGTGGGGACAGGGTGCAGATACGCAGTATTTT
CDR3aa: CASSKWGQGADTQYF

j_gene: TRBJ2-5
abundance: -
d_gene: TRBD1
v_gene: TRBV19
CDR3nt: TGTGCCAGTAGTATGAGGACAGGGACTCGGCAAGAGACCCAGTACTTC
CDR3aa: CASSMRTGTRQETQYF

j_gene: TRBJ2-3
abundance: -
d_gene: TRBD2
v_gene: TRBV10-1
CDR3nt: TGCGCCAGCAGTGAGACTAGCGGGCCGGATACGCAGTATTTT
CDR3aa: CASSETSGPDTQYF